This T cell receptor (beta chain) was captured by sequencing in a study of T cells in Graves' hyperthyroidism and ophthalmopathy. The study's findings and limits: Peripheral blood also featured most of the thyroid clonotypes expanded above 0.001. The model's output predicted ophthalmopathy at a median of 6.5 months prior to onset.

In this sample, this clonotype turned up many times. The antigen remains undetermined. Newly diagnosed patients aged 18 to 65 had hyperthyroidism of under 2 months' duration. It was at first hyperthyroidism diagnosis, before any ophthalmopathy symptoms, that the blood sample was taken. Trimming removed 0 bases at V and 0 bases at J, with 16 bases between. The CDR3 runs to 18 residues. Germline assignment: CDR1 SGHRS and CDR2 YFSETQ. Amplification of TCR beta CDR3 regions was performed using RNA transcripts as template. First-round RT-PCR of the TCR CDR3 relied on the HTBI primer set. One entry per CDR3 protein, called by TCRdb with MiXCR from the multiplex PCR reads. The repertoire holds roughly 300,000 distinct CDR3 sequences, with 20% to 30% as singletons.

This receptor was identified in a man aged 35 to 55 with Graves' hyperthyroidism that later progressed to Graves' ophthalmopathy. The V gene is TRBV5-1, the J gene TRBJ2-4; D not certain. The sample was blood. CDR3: CASSLVRRALLAKNIQYF. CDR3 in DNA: TGCGCCAGCAGCTTGGTTCGTCGGGCCTTACTAGCCAAAAACATTCAGTACTTC.